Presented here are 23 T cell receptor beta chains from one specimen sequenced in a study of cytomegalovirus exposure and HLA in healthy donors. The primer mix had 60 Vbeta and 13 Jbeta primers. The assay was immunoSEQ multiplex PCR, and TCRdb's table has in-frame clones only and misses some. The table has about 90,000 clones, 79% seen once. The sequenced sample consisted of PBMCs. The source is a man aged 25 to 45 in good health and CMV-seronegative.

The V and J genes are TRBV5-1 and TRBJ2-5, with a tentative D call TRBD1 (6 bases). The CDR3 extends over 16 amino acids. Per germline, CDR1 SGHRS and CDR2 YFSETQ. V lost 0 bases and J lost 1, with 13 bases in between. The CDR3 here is CASSLAQTGAQETQYF. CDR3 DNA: TGCGCCAGCAGCTTGGCCCAGACAGGCGCCCAAGAGACCCAGTACTTC.

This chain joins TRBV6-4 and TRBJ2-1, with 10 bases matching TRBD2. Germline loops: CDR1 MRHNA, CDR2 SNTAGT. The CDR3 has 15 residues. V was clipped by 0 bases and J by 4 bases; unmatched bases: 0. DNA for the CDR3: TGTGCCAGCAGTGACTCAGCGGGGGGGTACAATGAGCAGTTCTTC. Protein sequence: CASSDSAGGYNEQFF.

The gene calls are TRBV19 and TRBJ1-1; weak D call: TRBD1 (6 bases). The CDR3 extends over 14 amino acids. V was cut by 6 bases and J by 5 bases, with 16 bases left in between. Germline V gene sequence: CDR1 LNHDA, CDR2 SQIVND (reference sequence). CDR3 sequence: CASRGTGSRTEAFF. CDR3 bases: TGTGCCAGTAGGGGAACAGGGTCAAGAACTGAAGCTTTCTTT.

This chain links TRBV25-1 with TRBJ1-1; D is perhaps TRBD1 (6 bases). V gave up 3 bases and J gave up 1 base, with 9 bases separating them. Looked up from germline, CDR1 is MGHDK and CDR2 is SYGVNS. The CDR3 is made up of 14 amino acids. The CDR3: CASSEGAWNTEAFF. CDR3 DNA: TGTGCCAGCAGTGAGGGGGCTTGGAACACTGAAGCTTTCTTT.

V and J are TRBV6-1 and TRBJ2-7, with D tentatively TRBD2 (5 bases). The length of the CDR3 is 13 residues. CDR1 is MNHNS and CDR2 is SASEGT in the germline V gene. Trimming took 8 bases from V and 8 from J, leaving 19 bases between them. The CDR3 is CASSEGPTVQQYF. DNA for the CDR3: TGTGCCAGCTCAGAGGGTCCGACGGTTCAGCAGTACTTC.

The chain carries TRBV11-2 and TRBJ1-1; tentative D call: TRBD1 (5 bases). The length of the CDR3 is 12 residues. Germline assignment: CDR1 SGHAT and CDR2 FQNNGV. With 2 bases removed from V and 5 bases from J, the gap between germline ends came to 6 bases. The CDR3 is CASSLSGTEAFF. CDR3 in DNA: TGTGCCAGCAGCTTATCAGGGACTGAAGCTTTCTTT.

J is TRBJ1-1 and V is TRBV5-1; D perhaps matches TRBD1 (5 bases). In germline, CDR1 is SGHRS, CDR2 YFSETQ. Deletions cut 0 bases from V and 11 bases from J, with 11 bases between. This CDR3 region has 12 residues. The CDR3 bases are TGCGCCAGCAGCTTGGACGGGGGGTGGGCTTTCTTT. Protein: CASSLDGGWAFF. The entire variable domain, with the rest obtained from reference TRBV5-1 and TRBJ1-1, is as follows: KAGVTQTPRYLIKTRGQQVTLSCSPISGHRSVSWYQQTPGQGLQFLFEYFSETQRNKGNFPGRFSGRQFSNSRSEMNVSTLELGDSALYLCASSLDGGWAFFGQGTRLTVV.

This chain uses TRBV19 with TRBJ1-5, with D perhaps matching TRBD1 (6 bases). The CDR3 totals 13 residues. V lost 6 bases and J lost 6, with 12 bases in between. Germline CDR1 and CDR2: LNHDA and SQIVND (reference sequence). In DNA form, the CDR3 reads TGTGCCAGTAGCCATGACAGGAGTCAGCCCCAGCATTTT. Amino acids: CASSHDRSQPQHF.

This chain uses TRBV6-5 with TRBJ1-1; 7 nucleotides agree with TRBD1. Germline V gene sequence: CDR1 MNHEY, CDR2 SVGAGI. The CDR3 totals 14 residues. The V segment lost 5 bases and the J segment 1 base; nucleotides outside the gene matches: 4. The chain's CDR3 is CASSQRQGNTEAFF. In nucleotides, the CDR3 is TGTGCCAGCAGTCAAAGACAGGGGAACACTGAAGCTTTCTTT.

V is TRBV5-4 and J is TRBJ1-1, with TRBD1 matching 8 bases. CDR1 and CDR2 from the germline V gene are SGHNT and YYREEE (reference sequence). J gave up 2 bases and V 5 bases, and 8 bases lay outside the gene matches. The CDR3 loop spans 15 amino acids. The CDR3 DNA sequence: TGTGCCAGCAGGGCTCCAGGGGGCTTTAACACTGAAGCTTTCTTT. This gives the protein CASRAPGGFNTEAFF. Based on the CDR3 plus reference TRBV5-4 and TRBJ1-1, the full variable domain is ETGVTQSPTHLIKTRGQQVTLRCSSQSGHNTVSWYQQALGQGPQFIFQYYREEENGRGNFPPRFSGLQFPNYSSELNVNALELDDSALYLCASRAPGGFNTEAFFGQGTRLTVV.

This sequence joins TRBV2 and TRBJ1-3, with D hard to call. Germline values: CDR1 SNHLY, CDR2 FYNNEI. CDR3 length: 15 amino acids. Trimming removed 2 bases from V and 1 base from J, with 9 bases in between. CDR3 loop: CASSEMSTSGNTIYF. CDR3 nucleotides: TGTGCCAGCAGTGAAATGTCTACTTCTGGAAACACCATATATTTT.

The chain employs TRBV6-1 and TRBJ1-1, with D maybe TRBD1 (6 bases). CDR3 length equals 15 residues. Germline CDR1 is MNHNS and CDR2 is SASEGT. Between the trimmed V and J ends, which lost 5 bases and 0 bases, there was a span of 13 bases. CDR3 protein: CASSPTGHLNTEAFF. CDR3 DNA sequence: TGTGCCAGCAGTCCAACGGGACATCTGAACACTGAAGCTTTCTTT.

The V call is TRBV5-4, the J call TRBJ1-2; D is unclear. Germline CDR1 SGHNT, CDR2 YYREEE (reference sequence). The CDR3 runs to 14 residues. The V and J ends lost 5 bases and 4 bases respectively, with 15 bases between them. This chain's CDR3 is CASRTSREFYGYTF. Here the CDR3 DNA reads TGTGCCAGCAGGACCTCCCGGGAATTCTATGGCTACACCTTC. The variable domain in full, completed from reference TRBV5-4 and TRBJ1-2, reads ETGVTQSPTHLIKTRGQQVTLRCSSQSGHNTVSWYQQALGQGPQFIFQYYREEENGRGNFPPRFSGLQFPNYSSELNVNALELDDSALYLCASRTSREFYGYTFGSGTRLTVV.

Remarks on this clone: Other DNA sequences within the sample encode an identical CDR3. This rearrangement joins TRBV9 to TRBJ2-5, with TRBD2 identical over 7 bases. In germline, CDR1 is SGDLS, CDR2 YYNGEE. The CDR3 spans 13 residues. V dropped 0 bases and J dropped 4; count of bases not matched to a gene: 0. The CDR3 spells CASSVGGGETQYF. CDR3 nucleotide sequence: TGTGCCAGCAGCGTAGGCGGGGGAGAGACCCAGTACTTC.

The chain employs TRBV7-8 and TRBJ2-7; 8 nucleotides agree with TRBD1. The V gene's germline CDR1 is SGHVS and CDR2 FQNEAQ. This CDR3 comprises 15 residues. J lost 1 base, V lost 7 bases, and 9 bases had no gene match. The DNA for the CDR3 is TGTGCCAGCACGCTGAGACAGGGGAGATCCTACGAGCAGTACTTC. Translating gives CASTLRQGRSYEQYF.

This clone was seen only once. Written as DNA, the CDR3 is TGTGCCAGCAGTTTCCGCCAGGGGGGATTTGAAGCTTTCTTT. It translates to CASSFRQGGFEAFF. The J gene is TRBJ1-1, the V gene TRBV27; 7 nucleotides agree with TRBD1. Germline V gene lookup returns CDR1 MNHEY and CDR2 SMNVEV (reference sequence). This CDR3 region has 14 residues. V lost 3 bases and J lost 7; bases outside the gene matches: 8.

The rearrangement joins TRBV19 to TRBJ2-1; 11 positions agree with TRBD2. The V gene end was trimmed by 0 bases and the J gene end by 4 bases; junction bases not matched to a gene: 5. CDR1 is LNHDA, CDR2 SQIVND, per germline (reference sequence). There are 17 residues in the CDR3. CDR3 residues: CASSIDLAGGPYNEQFF. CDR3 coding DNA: TGTGCCAGTAGTATAGATTTAGCGGGGGGGCCGTACAATGAGCAGTTCTTC.

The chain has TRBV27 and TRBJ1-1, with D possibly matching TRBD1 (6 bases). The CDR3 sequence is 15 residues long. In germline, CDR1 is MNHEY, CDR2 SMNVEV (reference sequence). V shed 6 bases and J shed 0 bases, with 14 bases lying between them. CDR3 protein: CASRPQGQLNTEAFF. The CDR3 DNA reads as TGTGCCAGCAGACCCCAAGGACAGCTGAACACTGAAGCTTTCTTT.

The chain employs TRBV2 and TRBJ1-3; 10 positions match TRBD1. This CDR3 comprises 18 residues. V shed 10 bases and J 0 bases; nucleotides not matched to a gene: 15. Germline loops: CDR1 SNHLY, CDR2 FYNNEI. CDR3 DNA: TGTGCCATTACGGGACAGGGGCTGCAATCATTCTCTGGAAACACCATATATTTT. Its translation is CAITGQGLQSFSGNTIYF.

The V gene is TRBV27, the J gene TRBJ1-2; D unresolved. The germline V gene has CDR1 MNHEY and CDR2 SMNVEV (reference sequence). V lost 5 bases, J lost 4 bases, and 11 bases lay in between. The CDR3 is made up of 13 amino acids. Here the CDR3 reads CASSGRSGYGYTF. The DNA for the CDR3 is TGTGCCAGCAGTGGCCGGTCGGGCTATGGCTACACCTTC.

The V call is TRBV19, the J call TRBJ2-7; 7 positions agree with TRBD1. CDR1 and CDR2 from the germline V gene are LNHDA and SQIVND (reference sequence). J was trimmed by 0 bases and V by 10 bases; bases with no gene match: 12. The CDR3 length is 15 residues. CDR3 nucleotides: TGTGCCACCAGCTCCCTGGACAGGCTCTCCTACGAGCAGTACTTC. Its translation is CATSSLDRLSYEQYF.

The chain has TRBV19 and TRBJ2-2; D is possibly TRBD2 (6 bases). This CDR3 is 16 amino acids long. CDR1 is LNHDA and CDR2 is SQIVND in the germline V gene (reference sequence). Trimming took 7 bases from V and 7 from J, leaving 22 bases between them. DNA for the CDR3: TGTGCCAGTACCATAATAAGTGTGCGGGGAGGCGGGGAGCTGTTTTTT. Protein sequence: CASTIISVRGGGELFF.

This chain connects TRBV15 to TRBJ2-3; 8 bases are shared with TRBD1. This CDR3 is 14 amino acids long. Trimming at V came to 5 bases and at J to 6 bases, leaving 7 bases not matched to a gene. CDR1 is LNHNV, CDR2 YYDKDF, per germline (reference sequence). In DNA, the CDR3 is TGTGCCACCAGCTTCCGGACAGGGTCTGATACGCAGTATTTT. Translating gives CATSFRTGSDTQYF.